One T cell receptor beta chain is described in this entry. This sample is drawn from a study of T cell changes during pregnancy in multiple sclerosis. TCRdb's table, derived via immunoSEQ multiplex PCR, lists solely in-frame clones and lacks some. The repertoire holds approximately 71,000 clones, 80% to 95% seen once, with under 2% in the top ten. The receptor was derived from a female donor with multiple sclerosis, enrolled in a pregnancy study. Specimen: peripheral blood, collected in the second trimester of pregnancy.

The CDR3 loop is CSVGAAAGEETQYF. The CDR3 nucleotides are TGCAGCGTGGGTGCGGCGGCGGGGGAAGAGACCCAGTACTTC. The gene calls are TRBV29-1 and TRBJ2-5; 7 bases line up with TRBD2. The germline V gene has CDR1 SQVTM and CDR2 ANQGSEA. The junction had 10 bases not matched to a gene; V was cut back by 6 bases and J by 3 bases. The length of the CDR3 is 14 residues. The complete variable domain, with remaining parts taken from reference TRBV29-1 and TRBJ2-5, reads SAVISQKPSRDICQRGTSLTIQCQVDSQVTMMFWYRQQPGQSLTLIATANQGSEATYESGFVIDKFPISRPNLTFSTLTVSNMSPEDSSIYLCSVGAAAGEETQYFGPGTRLLVL.